Below are 17 T cell receptor beta chains sequenced from a single sample in a study of blood T cell repertoires in COVID-19. Sequencing used immunoSEQ multiplex PCR; TCRdb keeps in-frame clones, though not all of them. In the table there are around 150,000 clones, over 60% of which are singletons. The specimen sequenced was PBMCs or T cells enriched from blood (not recorded which). These receptors all come from a woman in her 50s who had recovered from COVID-19.

The CDR3 DNA sequence: TGTGCCAGCAGCCCCTACGAGACAGGGGGGACGTTCGTATACAACACTGAAGCTTTCTTT. Its protein product is CASSPYETGGTFVYNTEAFF. J is TRBJ1-1 and V is TRBV11-3; 9 positions agree with TRBD1. The CDR3 spans 20 residues. In germline, CDR1 is SGHNT, CDR2 YENEEA. V gave up 5 bases and J gave up 2 bases; unmatched junction bases: 21.

The chain is built from TRBV14 and TRBJ1-6; D call uncertain. The CDR3 extends over 16 amino acids. Germline-derived CDR1 and CDR2 are SGHDN and FVKESK. V was cut by 0 bases and J by 9 bases, with 15 bases left in between. CDR3 residues: CASSQEEAALGSPLHF. The CDR3 nucleotides read TGTGCCAGCAGCCAAGAAGAGGCAGCCCTTGGTTCACCCCTCCACTTT.

The chain carries TRBV9 and TRBJ2-7, with D possibly matching TRBD2 (5 bases). Looked up from germline, CDR1 is SGDLS and CDR2 is YYNGEE. CDR3 size: 14 residues. Trimming pared 2 bases from V and 0 bases from J, leaving 9 bases between. CDR3 DNA: TGTGCCAGCAGCGTGGCCGGGATCTCCTACGAGCAGTACTTC. Amino acid sequence: CASSVAGISYEQYF.

CDR3 sequence reads: CASTKHPGDTEAFF. The CDR3 coding sequence is TGTGCCAGCACCAAGCACCCGGGTGACACTGAAGCTTTCTTT. J is TRBJ1-1 and V is TRBV9; D gene ambiguous. In germline, CDR1 is SGDLS, CDR2 YYNGEE. Trimming took off 6 bases at V and 3 bases at J, with 15 bases between the two ends. CDR3 length: 14 amino acids. Supplemented by reference TRBV9 and TRBJ1-1, the full variable domain reads DSGVTQTPKHLITATGQRVTLRCSPRSGDLSVYWYQQSLDQGLQFLIQYYNGEERAKGNILERFSAQQFPDLHSELNLSSLELGDSALYFCASTKHPGDTEAFFGQGTRLTVV.

This clone was counted only a few times. The genes are TRBV30 and TRBJ2-1; 11 bases line up with TRBD2. V was pared by 8 bases and J by 8 bases, with 14 bases of the junction left unmatched. CDR1 and CDR2 (germline): GTSNPN, SVGIG (reference sequence). This CDR3 has 15 residues. CDR3 protein: CAKTMVAGGYDEQFF. The CDR3 DNA reads as TGTGCCAAAACCATGGTAGCGGGAGGGTACGATGAGCAGTTCTTC.

The rearrangement links TRBV9 to TRBJ1-3; possible D gene TRBD1, 6 bases. Trimming removed 3 bases from V and 0 bases from J, with 16 bases in between. Per the germline V gene, CDR1 is SGDLS and CDR2 is YYNGEE. This CDR3 has 17 residues. CDR3 sequence: CASSESLGQRSGNTIYF. The CDR3, as DNA: TGTGCCAGCAGCGAGAGTCTCGGACAGCGCTCTGGAAACACCATATATTTT.

The chain is built from TRBV27 and TRBJ1-6; D unclear. The CDR3 length is 16 residues. The V and J ends lost 0 bases and 1 base respectively, with 7 bases between them. Germline V gene sequence: CDR1 MNHEY, CDR2 SMNVEV (reference sequence). The CDR3 region has the DNA TGTGCCAGCAGTTTATCGGGGAGGTCCTATAATTCACCCCTCCACTTT. As protein: CASSLSGRSYNSPLHF.

The J gene is TRBJ1-4, the V gene TRBV5-1, with 7 bases fitting TRBD1. Trimming cost V 4 bases and J 4 bases; bases outside gene matches: 4. The germline V gene has CDR1 SGHRS and CDR2 YFSETQ. The CDR3 has 14 amino acids. The CDR3 is CASSRGQNNEKLFF. In DNA form, the CDR3 reads TGCGCCAGCAGCCGGGGACAGAATAATGAAAAACTGTTTTTT.

This chain connects TRBV19 to TRBJ1-4; D is unclear. The CDR3 is 15 residues long. Germline values: CDR1 LNHDA, CDR2 SQIVND (reference sequence). V shed 4 bases and J shed 3 bases, with 12 bases lying between them. CDR3 region: CASSTYSSANEKLFF. The DNA of the CDR3 is TGTGCCAGTAGTACATACAGTTCTGCTAATGAAAAACTGTTTTTT.

This chain connects TRBV21-1 to TRBJ1-4. TRBV21-1 is a pseudogene locus. The CDR3 consists of 16 residues. The CDR3 reads CASSKGGLATNEKLFF. The CDR3 DNA is TGTGCCAGCAGCAAGGGAGGACTTGCAACTAATGAAAAACTGTTTTTT.

This chain uses TRBV7-9 with TRBJ1-1; no definite D call. The CDR3 runs 16 residues. Trimming left V 1 base short and J 1 base short, with 13 bases between. Germline CDR1 is SEHNR and CDR2 is FQNEAQ (reference sequence). The CDR3 loop is CASSLGVVGANTEAFF. As DNA, the CDR3 is TGTGCCAGCAGCTTAGGGGTTGTAGGAGCGAACACTGAAGCTTTCTTT. The entire variable domain, with the rest obtained from reference TRBV7-9 and TRBJ1-1, is as follows: DTGVSQNPRHKITKRGQNVTFRCDPISEHNRLYWYRQTLGQGPEFLTYFQNEAQLEKSRLLSDRFSAERPKGSFSTLEIQRTEQGDSAMYLCASSLGVVGANTEAFFGQGTRLTVV.

This clone has just a few counts. The CDR3 here is CASSFKSRGQNEQFF. The CDR3 nucleotides are TGTGCCAGCAGCTTCAAATCCAGGGGGCAAAATGAGCAGTTCTTC. The rearrangement links TRBV7-3 to TRBJ2-1, with 8 bases aligning to TRBD1. V lost 3 bases and J lost 7; bases outside the gene matches: 8. This CDR3 is 15 amino acids long. The germline gives CDR1 SGHTA, CDR2 FQGTGA.

The chain carries TRBV28 and TRBJ1-2, with a tentative D call TRBD1 (5 bases). Between the trimmed V and J ends, which lost 4 bases and 6 bases, there was a span of 15 bases. Germline CDR1 is MDHEN and CDR2 is SYDVKM. The CDR3 spans 14 residues. The CDR3 DNA reads TGTGCCAGCAGTTGGGTTTCAGGGAGGGATGGCTACACCTTC. Translation: CASSWVSGRDGYTF.

The sample holds a few counts of this clone. This chain links TRBV19 with TRBJ2-1; 13 bases are a match to TRBD2. The CDR3 is 15 residues long. V trimming: 9 bases; J trimming: 1 base; junction bases outside the gene matches: 3. Germline V gene data show CDR1 as LNHDA and CDR2 as SQIVND (reference sequence). The CDR3 here is CARGLAGASYNEQFF. The CDR3 DNA is TGTGCCAGAGGACTAGCGGGGGCGTCCTACAATGAGCAGTTCTTC.

V and J are TRBV10-3 and TRBJ1-2, with TRBD1 as a possible D gene (6 bases). Germline CDR1 ENHRY, CDR2 SYGVKD. V lost 3 bases and J lost 3, with 8 bases in between. There are 13 residues in the CDR3. The CDR3 sequence: CAISDAGDYGYTF. For the CDR3, the DNA is TGTGCCATCAGTGATGCAGGGGACTATGGCTACACCTTC.

V and J are TRBV7-2 and TRBJ1-1, with 7 nucleotides matching TRBD1. The germline CDR1 and CDR2 sequences are SGHTA and FQGNSA. The CDR3 runs 15 residues. Trimming removed 4 bases from V and 1 base from J; junction bases left unmatched: 6. Here the CDR3 reads CASSSLGQTNTEAFF. CDR3 nucleotides: TGTGCCAGCAGCTCCTTGGGACAGACGAACACTGAAGCTTTCTTT.

V and J are TRBV19 and TRBJ1-5; 9 bases match TRBD1. Germline CDR1 LNHDA, CDR2 SQIVND (reference sequence). The CDR3 consists of 14 residues. Trimming cost V 6 bases and J 5 bases; bases outside gene matches: 5. CDR3 loop: CASRRTGVYQPQHF. The CDR3 coding sequence is TGTGCCAGTAGGCGGACAGGGGTTTATCAGCCCCAGCATTTT.